Each of the 15 T cell receptor beta chains below was sequenced from the same sample in a study of monozygotic twins with inflammatory bowel disease. TCRdb re-called the 5' RACE reads; every CDR3 protein appears as one record, without DNA. Reported are approximately 400,000 distinct CDR3 sequences; the ten largest clones contain around 2.6%. Sequencing input: blood. The origin of the receptors is a human donor with ulcerative colitis or Crohn's disease, or a healthy co-twin of an affected twin (not recorded which).

CDR3 loop: CASSQVFGSRAPLHF. This chain links TRBV4-1 with TRBJ1-6. CDR1 and CDR2 from the germline V gene are MGHRA and YSYEKL. CDR3 length: 15 residues.

The J gene is TRBJ1-6, the V gene TRBV27; the D call of TRBD1 rests on TCRdb alone, since no DNA is present to check it. CDR1 MNHEY and CDR2 SMNVEV come from the germline V gene (reference sequence). CDR3 length: 15 residues. Here the CDR3 reads CATGQGATLDSPLHF.

The V and J genes are TRBV27 and TRBJ2-5; as DNA is missing, the TRBD1 call by TCRdb cannot be tested. Germline CDR1 reads MNHEY; CDR2 reads SMNVEV (reference sequence). CDR3 length equals 16 residues. CDR3 protein: CASKRTGRGTWETQYF.

The rearrangement joins TRBV5-1 to TRBJ2-1; TCRdb reports TRBD1, a call that lacks DNA to check it against. The CDR3 consists of 16 residues. Germline V gives CDR1 SGHRS, CDR2 YFSETQ. The chain's CDR3 is CASSLEFNRAYNEQFF.

The V and J genes are TRBV25-1 and TRBJ2-3; TCRdb proposes TRBD2, but this gene call is untestable without DNA. Looked up from germline, CDR1 is MGHDK and CDR2 is SYGVNS. This CDR3 contains 15 residues. CDR3 sequence reads: CASSAPGRVPGTQYF.

This sequence joins TRBV7-2 and TRBJ2-7. CDR3 length: 14 amino acids. Germline-derived CDR1 and CDR2 are SGHTA and FQGNSA. CDR3 region: CASSFTEGTYEQYF.

This chain connects TRBV9 to TRBJ2-1; the TCRdb call, TRBD2, lacks DNA for checking. In germline, CDR1 is SGDLS, CDR2 YYNGEE. CDR3 length: 16 amino acids. CDR3 residues: CASSLIAGSSYNEQFF.

The V gene is TRBV7-9, the J gene TRBJ1-4; TCRdb picks TRBD1, but there is no DNA to check that call. The CDR3 sequence is 13 residues long. CDR1 is SEHNR and CDR2 is FQNEAQ in the germline V gene (reference sequence). The CDR3 protein is CASSPRTDEKLFF.

The chain combines TRBV19 with TRBJ2-1; the D gene TCRdb calls, TRBD1, cannot be checked with no DNA. In germline, CDR1 is LNHDA, CDR2 SQIVND (reference sequence). The CDR3 covers 15 residues. The CDR3 protein is CASSRVRAAYNEQFF.

The chain has TRBV30 and TRBJ2-3; TCRdb indicates TRBD1, and absent DNA this call remains unverified. The CDR3 totals 12 residues. Germline CDR1 GTSNPN, CDR2 SVGIG (reference sequence). The CDR3 spells CAWNRGTDTQYF.

J is TRBJ1-5 and V is TRBV7-2; the D call from TCRdb, TRBD1, cannot be confirmed without DNA. The CDR3 contains 17 residues. From germline, CDR1 is SGHTA and CDR2 FQGNSA. The CDR3 here is CASSPRWAGGDNQPQHF.

The chain uses TRBV10-3 and TRBJ1-1. Germline V gene data show CDR1 as ENHRY and CDR2 as SYGVKD. CDR3 length: 14 residues. The CDR3 region is CAISASQANTEAFF.

The V and J genes are TRBV20-1 and TRBJ2-3; TCRdb gives TRBD2 as the D gene, but with no DNA this cannot be confirmed. Germline lookup yields CDR1 DFQATT and CDR2 SNEGSKA (reference sequence). The CDR3 has 16 residues. The CDR3 loop is CSANPGLAGSTDTQYF.

The V gene is TRBV21-1, the J gene TRBJ2-7; the D call from TCRdb, TRBD1, cannot be confirmed without DNA. TRBV21-1 is a known pseudogene. This CDR3 comprises 16 residues. The CDR3 reads CASSASSGGTSYEQYF.

The CDR3 loop is CASSGGQASPGRYTQYF. The chain has TRBV6-2 or TRBV6-3 and TRBJ2-3; with no DNA, the TCRdb D assignment of TRBD1 cannot be verified. The CDR3 consists of 17 residues. Germline CDR1 reads MNHEY; CDR2 reads SVGEGT.